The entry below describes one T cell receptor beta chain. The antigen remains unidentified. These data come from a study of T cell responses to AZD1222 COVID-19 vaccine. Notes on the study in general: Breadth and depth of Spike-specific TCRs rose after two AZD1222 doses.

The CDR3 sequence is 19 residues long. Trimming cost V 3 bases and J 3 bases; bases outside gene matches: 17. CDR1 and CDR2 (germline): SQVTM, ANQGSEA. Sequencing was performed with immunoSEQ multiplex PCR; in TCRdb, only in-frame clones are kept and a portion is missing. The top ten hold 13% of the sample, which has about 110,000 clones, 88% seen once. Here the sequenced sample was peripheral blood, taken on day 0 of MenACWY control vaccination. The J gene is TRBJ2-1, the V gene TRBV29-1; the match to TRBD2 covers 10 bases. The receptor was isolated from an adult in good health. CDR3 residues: CSVEVSGIAGGFYYNEQFF. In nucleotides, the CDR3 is TGCAGCGTTGAGGTTTCTGGGATAGCGGGAGGCTTTTACTACAATGAGCAGTTCTTC.